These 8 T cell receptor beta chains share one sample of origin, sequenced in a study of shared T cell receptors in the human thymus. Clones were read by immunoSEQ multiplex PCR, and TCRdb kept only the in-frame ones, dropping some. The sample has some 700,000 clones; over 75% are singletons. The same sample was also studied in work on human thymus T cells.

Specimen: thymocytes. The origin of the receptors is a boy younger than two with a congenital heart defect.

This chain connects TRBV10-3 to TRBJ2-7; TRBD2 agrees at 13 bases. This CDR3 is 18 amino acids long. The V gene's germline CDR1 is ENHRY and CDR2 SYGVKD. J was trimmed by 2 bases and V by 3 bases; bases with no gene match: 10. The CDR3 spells CAISDYGLAGVGPYEQYF. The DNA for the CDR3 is TGTGCCATCAGTGACTACGGACTAGCGGGAGTTGGACCCTACGAGCAGTACTTC.

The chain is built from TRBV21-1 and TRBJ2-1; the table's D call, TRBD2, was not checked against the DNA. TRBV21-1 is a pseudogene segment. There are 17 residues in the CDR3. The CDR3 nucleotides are TGTGCCAGCAGCATCCTTGGGGGGAGAGGGTCCTACAATGAGCAGTTCTTC. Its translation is CASSILGGRGSYNEQFF.

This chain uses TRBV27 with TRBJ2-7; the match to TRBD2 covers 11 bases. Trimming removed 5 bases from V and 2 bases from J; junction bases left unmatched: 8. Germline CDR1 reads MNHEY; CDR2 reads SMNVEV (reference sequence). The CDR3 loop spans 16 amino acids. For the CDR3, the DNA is TGTGCCAGCAGTCCGGGGACTAGCGGAGGCCCCTACGAGCAGTACTTC. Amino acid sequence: CASSPGTSGGPYEQYF.

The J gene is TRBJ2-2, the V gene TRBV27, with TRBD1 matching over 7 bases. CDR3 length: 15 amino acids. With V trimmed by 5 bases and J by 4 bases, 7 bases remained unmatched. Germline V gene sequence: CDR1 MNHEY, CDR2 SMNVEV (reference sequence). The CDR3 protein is CASSPLRGPTGELFF. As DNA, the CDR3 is TGTGCCAGCAGTCCCCTGAGGGGGCCCACCGGGGAGCTGTTTTTT.

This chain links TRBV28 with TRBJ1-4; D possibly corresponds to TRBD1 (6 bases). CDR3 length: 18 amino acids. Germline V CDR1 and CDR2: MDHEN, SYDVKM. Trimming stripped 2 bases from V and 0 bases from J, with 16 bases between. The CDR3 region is CASSLVQGRTATNEKLFF. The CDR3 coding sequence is TGTGCCAGCAGTTTAGTCCAGGGGCGTACTGCAACTAATGAAAAACTGTTTTTT. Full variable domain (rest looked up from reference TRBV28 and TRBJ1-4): DVKVTQSSRYLVKRTGEKVFLECVQDMDHENMFWYRQDPGLGLRLIYFSYDVKMKEKGDIPEGYSVSREKKERFSLILESASTNQTSMYLCASSLVQGRTATNEKLFFGSGTQLSVL.

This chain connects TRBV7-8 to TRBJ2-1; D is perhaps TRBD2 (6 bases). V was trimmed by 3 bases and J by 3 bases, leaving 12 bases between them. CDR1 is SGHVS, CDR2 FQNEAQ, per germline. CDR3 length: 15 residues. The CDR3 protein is CASSFIEGGYNEQFF. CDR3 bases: TGTGCCAGCAGCTTTATCGAGGGAGGCTACAATGAGCAGTTCTTC.

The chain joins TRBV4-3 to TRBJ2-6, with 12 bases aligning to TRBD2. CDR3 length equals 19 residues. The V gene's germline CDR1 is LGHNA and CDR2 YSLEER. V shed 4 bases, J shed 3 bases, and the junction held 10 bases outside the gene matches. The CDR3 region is CASSLVASGRAHGANVLTF. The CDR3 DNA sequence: TGCGCCAGCAGCCTTGTAGCTAGCGGGAGGGCCCATGGGGCCAACGTCCTGACTTTC.

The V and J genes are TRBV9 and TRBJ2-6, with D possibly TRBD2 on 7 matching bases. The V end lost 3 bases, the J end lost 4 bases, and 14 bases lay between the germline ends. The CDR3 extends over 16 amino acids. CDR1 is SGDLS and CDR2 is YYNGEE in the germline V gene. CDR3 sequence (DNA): TGTGCCAGCAGCGCCCAAGGGGGGGACGGGGCCAACGTCCTGACTTTC. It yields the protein CASSAQGGDGANVLTF.